The 11 T cell receptor beta chains given below trace back to one sample, sequenced in a study of blood T cells in healthy people across ages. A second PCR of 7 to 11 cycles used a sample-barcoded 5' primer and a J-beta primer mix. TCRdb re-called the 5' RACE reads through MiXCR, storing one row per CDR3 protein. Among roughly 860,000 distinct CDR3 sequences listed, approximately 65% were seen once. Input material: blood. Receptors originate from a man younger than 40 in good health.

The chain recombines TRBV19 with TRBJ2-7; 9 positions match TRBD2. CDR1 and CDR2 from the germline V gene are LNHDA and SQIVND (reference sequence). The CDR3 sequence is 15 residues long. The V and J ends lost 4 bases and 3 bases, in that order; junction bases with no gene match: 7. CDR3 coding DNA: TGTGCCAGTAGTAATGCCCTAGCGGGGCTCTACGAGCAGTACTTC. Its protein is CASSNALAGLYEQYF.

This clonotype was found a few times. The V and J genes are TRBV15 and TRBJ2-7; weak D call: TRBD2 (6 bases). CDR3 length: 15 residues. Germline assignment: CDR1 LNHNV and CDR2 YYDKDF (reference sequence). Trimming took 1 base from V and 1 from J, leaving 11 bases between them. CDR3 region: CATSRGRGRSYEQYF. The CDR3 DNA reads as TGTGCCACCAGCAGAGGGAGGGGCAGATCCTACGAGCAGTACTTC.

The V gene is TRBV27, the J gene TRBJ2-3, with 7 positions matching TRBD2. Trimming cost V 8 bases and J 4 bases; bases outside gene matches: 12. This CDR3 region has 15 residues. From germline, CDR1 is MNHEY and CDR2 SMNVEV (reference sequence). In DNA form, the CDR3 reads TGTGCCAGCGGTGCAGAAGCGGGGCGGGCAGATACGCAGTATTTT. Its protein product is CASGAEAGRADTQYF.

CDR3 bases: TGTGCCACCAGCGCCCGGGACAGGGTATACGAGCAGTACTTC. This gives the protein CATSARDRVYEQYF. The V and J genes are TRBV24-1 and TRBJ2-4; TRBD1 matches 9 bases. The J call could be wrong; TRBJ2-7 is a better fit for the DNA end. The germline CDR1 and CDR2 sequences are KGHDR and SFDVKD. The CDR3 sequence is 14 residues long.

The V and J genes are TRBV5-6 and TRBJ2-7, with D tentatively TRBD1 or TRBD2 (5 bases each). Trimming pared 2 bases from V and 3 bases from J, leaving 18 bases between. CDR3 length equals 16 residues. Germline assignment: CDR1 SGHDT and CDR2 YYEEEE. DNA for the CDR3: TGTGCCAGCAGCTTTGCCAGGGACCGCCTAAACTACGAGCAGTACTTC. Translating it yields CASSFARDRLNYEQYF.

This clonotype was seen repeatedly, ten times or more. The chain joins TRBV20-1 to TRBJ2-5; 9 positions match TRBD1. Germline trimming cut 0 bases from V and 5 bases from J; bases unmatched to any gene: 7. CDR3 length equals 15 residues. In germline, CDR1 is DFQATT, CDR2 SNEGSKA (reference sequence). CDR3 coding DNA: TGCAGTGCTAGAGACGGGGACAGGGTCGGGGAGACCCAGTACTTC. Translated: CSARDGDRVGETQYF.

Written as DNA, the CDR3 is TGTGCCAGCAGTATCGGACAGGGGGTTGTCAATCAGCCCCAGCATTTT. Its protein is CASSIGQGVVNQPQHF. The V and J genes are TRBV12-3 or TRBV12-4 and TRBJ1-5; 10 bases align to TRBD1. Trimming took 5 bases from V and 3 from J; bases not matched to a gene: 7. This CDR3 is built from 16 residues.

This clonotype was recorded a few times. The chain couples TRBV6-1 to TRBJ2-5, with TRBD2 matching over 7 bases. The germline gives CDR1 MNHNS, CDR2 SASEGT. The CDR3 contains 14 residues. Trimming cost V 4 bases and J 4 bases; bases outside gene matches: 6. Here the CDR3 reads CASSGGGVRETQYF. In nucleotides, the CDR3 is TGTGCCAGCAGTGGGGGGGGAGTTCGAGAGACCCAGTACTTC.

This clonotype occurred a few times. The chain employs TRBV12-3 or TRBV12-4 and TRBJ2-4, with 8 nucleotides matching TRBD1. The V and J ends lost 3 bases and 10 bases, in that order; junction bases with no gene match: 8. The CDR3 spans 14 residues. The CDR3 DNA reads as TGTGCCAGCAGTTTCGGACAGGGATTGTGGATTCAGTACTTC. As protein: CASSFGQGLWIQYF.

V usage is TRBV20-1 and J usage is TRBJ2-7; 7 positions agree with TRBD2. The CDR3 is 16 residues long. Germline CDR1 DFQATT, CDR2 SNEGSKA (reference sequence). Losses at the gene ends were 7 bases for V and 2 bases for J; bases not matched to a gene: 17. Written as DNA, the CDR3 is TGCAGTGTTGACACTTCCGGACTAGACAGAACCTACGAGCAGTACTTC. It yields the protein CSVDTSGLDRTYEQYF.

The V and J genes are TRBV7-8 and TRBJ2-1, with 13 bases lining up with TRBD2. Unmatched junction bases numbered 6, after V lost 1 base and J lost 0 bases. The CDR3 is 19 residues long. From germline, CDR1 is SGHVS and CDR2 FQNEAQ. CDR3 DNA: TGTGCCAGCAGCTTAGGCGGGACTAGCGGGGTCAGCTCCTACAATGAGCAGTTCTTC. This gives the protein CASSLGGTSGVSSYNEQFF.